Listed here are 14 T cell receptor beta chains from one sample, sequenced in a study of low-dose radiotherapy and immunotherapy resistance in tumors. Time point given: after trial treatment. Documented treatment: LDRT plus nivolumab, ipilimumab, low-dose cyclophosphamide and aspirin (RACIN trial). Alpha and beta chains were covered, as first-strand cDNA relied on TRAV- and TRBV-specific primers. TCRs were amplified for approximately 21 PCR cycles with a constant-region primer and V-primer adapter. TCRdb passed the reads through MiXCR, listing each CDR3 protein once. The data show under 95,000 distinct CDR3 sequences, with 15% to 20% seen just once and approximately 1.5% held by the top ten. Sample: PBMCs, taken after low-dose radiotherapy plus immunotherapy. The receptors shown here come from a male donor with prostate cancer.

This clonotype showed up many times. The chain uses TRBV6-2 or TRBV6-3 and TRBJ2-7; 10 bases match TRBD2. V was pared by 2 bases and J by 9 bases, with 16 bases of the junction left unmatched. The germline gives CDR1 MNHEY, CDR2 SVGEGT. This CDR3 spans 17 amino acids. Written as DNA, the CDR3 is TGTGCCAGCAGTTACGATGTCGCTCTAGCGGGAGATTATGGGCAGTACTTC. Amino acids: CASSYDVALAGDYGQYF.

This clonotype was found many times. The CDR3 region is CASSLAGYGYTF. The CDR3 DNA reads TGTGCCAGCAGCTTAGCTGGGTATGGCTACACCTTC. The chain links TRBV7-2 to TRBJ1-2; D is uncertain. The germline gives CDR1 SGHTA, CDR2 FQGNSA. V was pared by 0 bases and J by 5 bases, with 4 bases between. This CDR3 has 12 residues. Variable domain in full (rest from reference TRBV7-2 and TRBJ1-2): GAGVSQSPSNKVTEKGKDVELRCDPISGHTALYWYRQSLGQGLEFLIYFQGNSAPDKSGLPSDRFSAERTGGSVSTLTIQRTQQEDSAVYLCASSLAGYGYTFGSGTRLTVV.

The V gene is TRBV19, the J gene TRBJ1-5, with D maybe TRBD1 (5 bases). Trimming took off 6 bases at V and 0 bases at J, with 12 bases between the two ends. Germline V gene data show CDR1 as LNHDA and CDR2 as SQIVND (reference sequence). There are 15 residues in the CDR3. The CDR3 bases are TGTGCCAGTAGAACGACAGCTTATAGCAATCAGCCCCAGCATTTT. This codes for CASRTTAYSNQPQHF.

This clonotype was seen many times. V is TRBV20-1 and J is TRBJ1-5, with unresolved D. Germline V gives CDR1 DFQATT, CDR2 SNEGSKA (reference sequence). V shed 3 bases and J shed 0 bases, with 9 bases lying between them. This CDR3 has 14 residues. The CDR3 nucleotides read TGCAGTGCTAGCCCAGCTTATAGCAATCAGCCCCAGCATTTT. Amino acid sequence: CSASPAYSNQPQHF.

There are many counts of this clonotype. The V call is TRBV29-1, the J call TRBJ2-1; D is unclear. This CDR3 is 13 amino acids long. V was trimmed by 0 bases and J by 6 bases, leaving 9 bases between them. Germline CDR1 reads SQVTM; CDR2 reads ANQGSEA. CDR3 amino acids: CSVEDPFSNEQFF. Here the CDR3 DNA reads TGCAGCGTTGAAGACCCTTTTAGCAATGAGCAGTTCTTC.

This clonotype was recorded many times. The CDR3: CATSDFGSGSYNEQFF. In DNA form, the CDR3 reads TGTGCCACCAGTGATTTCGGTAGCGGGAGTTACAATGAGCAGTTCTTC. The chain is built from TRBV24-1 and TRBJ2-1; 9 bases map to TRBD2. The V gene's germline CDR1 is KGHDR and CDR2 SFDVKD. The CDR3 sequence is 16 residues long. With 1 base clipped from V and 4 bases from J, the junction kept 4 bases outside the gene matches.

Ten or more counts support this clonotype. V gene TRBV7-3 combines with J gene TRBJ1-1, with D tentatively TRBD1 (5 bases). V lost 5 bases to trimming and J lost 1 base, with 11 bases between them. The germline V gene has CDR1 SGHTA and CDR2 FQGTGA. The CDR3 runs to 14 residues. The DNA for the CDR3 is TGTGCCAGCAGCCCAGGGCCGGGGAACACTGAAGCTTTCTTT. Amino acid sequence: CASSPGPGNTEAFF.

In this sample, this clonotype turned up many times. V and J are TRBV20-1 and TRBJ1-6, with TRBD1 matching over 10 bases. CDR1 DFQATT and CDR2 SNEGSKA come from the germline V gene (reference sequence). V gave up 1 base and J gave up 9 bases; unmatched junction bases: 0. The CDR3 length is 13 residues. The CDR3 DNA sequence: TGCAGTGCTAGAGGGACAGGGGGTTCACCCCTCCACTTT. Its translation: CSARGTGGSPLHF.

There are many counts of this clonotype. The gene calls are TRBV4-3 and TRBJ2-7; TRBD1 matches 8 bases. V dropped 0 bases and J dropped 5; count of bases not matched to a gene: 3. From germline, CDR1 is LGHNA and CDR2 YSLEER. This CDR3 spans 14 amino acids. The CDR3 is CASSQETGVDEQYF. The CDR3 nucleotides are TGCGCCAGCAGCCAAGAGACAGGGGTCGACGAGCAGTACTTC.

CDR3 loop: CASRPIGSGNTIYF. The CDR3 DNA follows: TGTGCCAGCAGGCCCATTGGCTCTGGAAACACCATATATTTT. The chain is built from TRBV28 and TRBJ1-3; D call uncertain. V was shortened by 6 bases and J by 0 bases, with 9 bases between the two germline ends. CDR1 and CDR2 from the germline V gene are MDHEN and SYDVKM. CDR3 length: 14 amino acids.

This clonotype was seen many times. The chain is built from TRBV19 and TRBJ2-2, with unresolved D. The V gene's germline CDR1 is LNHDA and CDR2 SQIVND (reference sequence). Trimming pared 0 bases from V and 3 bases from J, leaving 11 bases between. The CDR3 runs 16 residues. CDR3 protein: CASSIDLWTHTGELFF. The DNA for the CDR3 is TGTGCCAGTAGTATAGATCTCTGGACGCACACCGGGGAGCTGTTTTTT. The variable domain in full, completed from reference TRBV19 and TRBJ2-2, reads DGGITQSPKYLFRKEGQNVTLSCEQNLNHDAMYWYRQDPGQGLRLIYYSQIVNDFQKGDIAEGYSVSREKKESFPLTVTSAQKNPTAFYLCASSIDLWTHTGELFFGEGSRLTVL.

The sample holds many counts of this clonotype. The gene calls are TRBV27 and TRBJ2-1; 11 bases are shared with TRBD1. The germline V gene encodes CDR1 MNHEY and CDR2 SMNVEV (reference sequence). The V segment lost 6 bases and the J segment 7 bases; nucleotides outside the gene matches: 11. The CDR3 has 16 residues. This CDR3 is CASSLYRDRGVNEQFF. The CDR3, as DNA: TGTGCCAGCAGCCTCTACCGGGACAGGGGGGTAAATGAGCAGTTCTTC.

This clonotype showed up many times. The chain couples TRBV10-3 to TRBJ2-3; 8 bases map to TRBD2. Germline V gives CDR1 ENHRY, CDR2 SYGVKD. V lost 2 bases, J lost 2 bases, and 6 bases stayed unmatched. The CDR3 length is 16 residues. CDR3 DNA: TGTGCCATCAGTGAGAGGTTAGCGGGGTTCACAGATACGCAGTATTTT. Its translation: CAISERLAGFTDTQYF.

This clonotype showed up many times. The chain joins TRBV6-2 or TRBV6-3 to TRBJ2-1, with TRBD2 matching 7 bases. Trimming took 0 bases from V and 1 from J; bases not matched to a gene: 9. The CDR3 covers 18 residues. Germline CDR1 reads MNHEY; CDR2 reads SVGEGT. CDR3 sequence (DNA): TGTGCCAGCAGTTACTCGCGGGGGTCCCGAGAGTCCTACAATGAGCAGTTCTTC. It yields the protein CASSYSRGSRESYNEQFF.